One and the same sample provided the 22 T cell receptor beta chains below, sequenced in a study of blood T cell repertoires in COVID-19. Data came from immunoSEQ multiplex PCR; TCRdb stores just in-frame clones and leaves some out. The profile shows 130,000 or so clones, around 88% of them singletons. The sample was peripheral blood. All receptors derive from a woman aged 60 to 75 with acute or convalescent COVID-19.

This clone has just one count. The chain uses TRBV29-1 and TRBJ1-5, with 10 bases aligning to TRBD1. CDR3 length: 13 residues. Per germline, CDR1 SQVTM and CDR2 ANQGSEA. Unmatched junction bases numbered 6, after V lost 7 bases and J lost 6 bases. For the CDR3, the DNA is TGCAGCGGGGGACAGGGGACGGGTCAGCCCCAGCATTTT. Amino acid sequence: CSGGQGTGQPQHF.

The chain joins TRBV4-1 to TRBJ1-2, with a possible D match to TRBD1 (6 bases). Germline V gives CDR1 MGHRA, CDR2 YSYEKL. Trimming removed 4 bases at V and 9 bases at J, with 15 bases between. This CDR3 region has 13 residues. The CDR3 DNA sequence: TGCGCCAGCAGCCCTCTCGGACAGATTAGCTACACCTTC. This gives the protein CASSPLGQISYTF.

This clone was counted a single time. The V gene is TRBV29-1, the J gene TRBJ2-7; TRBD1 matches at 7 bases. Germline assignment: CDR1 SQVTM and CDR2 ANQGSEA. The CDR3 has 14 residues. The junction had 6 bases not matched to a gene; V was cut back by 2 bases and J by 2 bases. CDR3 bases: TGCAGCGTTGAAAGGACAGGTACAACCTACGAGCAGTACTTC. Its protein is CSVERTGTTYEQYF.

This chain joins TRBV27 and TRBJ2-2, with a tentative D call TRBD1 (5 bases). The CDR3 sequence is 14 residues long. Looked up from germline, CDR1 is MNHEY and CDR2 is SMNVEV (reference sequence). Between the trimmed V and J ends, which lost 5 bases and 4 bases, there was a span of 11 bases. CDR3: CASSIREITGELFF. Written as DNA, the CDR3 is TGTGCCAGCAGTATCAGGGAAATCACCGGGGAGCTGTTTTTT.

This sequence joins TRBV29-1 and TRBJ2-5, with TRBD2 identical over 10 bases. The germline gives CDR1 SQVTM, CDR2 ANQGSEA. The V and J ends lost 7 bases and 5 bases, in that order; junction bases with no gene match: 7. The CDR3 totals 13 residues. The CDR3 protein is CSAPAGGQETQYF. CDR3 in DNA: TGCAGCGCCCCAGCGGGGGGGCAGGAGACCCAGTACTTC.

The rearrangement links TRBV18 to TRBJ2-2; D perhaps matches TRBD1 (5 bases). The CDR3 has 13 amino acids. CDR1 is KGHSH, CDR2 LQKENI, per germline. Trimming stripped 6 bases from V and 0 bases from J, with 5 bases between. For the CDR3, the DNA is TGTGCCAGCTCGACAGCGAACACCGGGGAGCTGTTTTTT. It is translated as CASSTANTGELFF.

This chain links TRBV28 with TRBJ2-2; D is uncertain. The germline V gene has CDR1 MDHEN and CDR2 SYDVKM. The CDR3 has 15 residues. V gave up 3 bases and J gave up 4 bases, with 12 bases separating them. The CDR3 sequence: CASSFGAGTTGELFF. CDR3 nucleotide sequence: TGTGCCAGCAGTTTCGGTGCAGGCACCACCGGGGAGCTGTTTTTT.

This chain links TRBV6-2 or TRBV6-3 with TRBJ2-2; D perhaps matches TRBD2 (5 bases). V lost 0 bases and J lost 2, with 16 bases in between. Germline loops: CDR1 MNHEY, CDR2 SVGEGT. The CDR3 loop spans 18 amino acids. This CDR3 reads CASSYSLSSGYNTGELFF. The CDR3 region has the DNA TGTGCCAGCAGTTACTCCTTATCGAGCGGTTACAACACCGGGGAGCTGTTTTTT.

The rearrangement links TRBV2 to TRBJ2-7; 14 nucleotides align to TRBD2. J lost 7 bases, V lost 6 bases, and 20 bases had no gene match. Germline CDR1 is SNHLY and CDR2 is FYNNEI. This CDR3 contains 19 residues. The CDR3 DNA sequence: TGTGCCAGCAGCGCGAAACTACCGGGACTAGCGGGGGTGACTAGGGAGCAGTACTTC. This gives the protein CASSAKLPGLAGVTREQYF. Based on the CDR3 plus reference TRBV2 and TRBJ2-7, the full variable domain is EPEVTQTPSHQVTQMGQEVILRCVPISNHLYFYWYRQILGQKVEFLVSFYNNEISEKSEIFDDQFSVERPDGSNFTLKIRSTKLEDSAMYFCASSAKLPGLAGVTREQYFGPGTRLTVT.

This chain links TRBV24-1 with TRBJ2-1, with TRBD2 as a possible D gene (7 bases). Trimming took 1 base from V and 3 from J, leaving 12 bases between them. Germline loops: CDR1 KGHDR, CDR2 SFDVKD. The CDR3 contains 16 residues. The CDR3 spells CATSDLGGASYNEQFF. DNA of the CDR3: TGTGCCACCAGTGATTTAGGGGGGGCGAGCTACAATGAGCAGTTCTTC.

The chain employs TRBV19 and TRBJ1-5; D ambiguous. The CDR3 loop spans 15 amino acids. V lost 0 bases and J 0 bases, leaving 6 bases between the germline ends. Germline assignment: CDR1 LNHDA and CDR2 SQIVND (reference sequence). CDR3 sequence reads: CASSIDYSSNQPQHF. As DNA, the CDR3 is TGTGCCAGTAGTATAGATTACAGTAGCAATCAGCCCCAGCATTTT.

The genes are TRBV13 and TRBJ2-5; 11 nucleotides line up with TRBD1. The CDR3 is 17 amino acids. CDR1 PRHDT and CDR2 FYEKMQ come from the germline V gene (reference sequence). Losses at the gene ends were 1 base for V and 4 bases for J; bases not matched to a gene: 8. The CDR3 coding sequence is TGTGCCAGCAGCTTAGAAACGGGACAGGGGGTTGGAGAGACCCAGTACTTC. Its protein product is CASSLETGQGVGETQYF.

The rearrangement uses TRBV25-1 and TRBJ2-5; TRBD2 matches 9 bases. CDR3 length: 17 amino acids. The junction had 9 bases not matched to a gene; V was cut back by 1 base and J by 3 bases. The V gene's germline CDR1 is MGHDK and CDR2 SYGVNS. The CDR3 DNA follows: TGTGCCAGCAGTGAATCTGGGCGGGGGGGTTTTAAAGAGACCCAGTACTTC. As protein: CASSESGRGGFKETQYF.

V gene TRBV7-2 combines with J gene TRBJ2-5, with 11 bases aligning to TRBD1. This CDR3 has 14 amino acids. Germline loops: CDR1 SGHTA, CDR2 FQGNSA. The V segment lost 4 bases and the J segment 5 bases; nucleotides outside the gene matches: 3. CDR3 nucleotide sequence: TGTGCCAGCAGCTGGGACAGGGGGTCGGAGACCCAGTACTTC. Translated: CASSWDRGSETQYF.

The V gene is TRBV28, the J gene TRBJ1-1, with a weak D call TRBD1 (5 bases). CDR3 size: 12 residues. Deletions cut 4 bases from V and 6 bases from J, with 9 bases between. Germline V CDR1 and CDR2: MDHEN, SYDVKM. For the CDR3, the DNA is TGTGCCAGCAGTTCCTACAGGCCTGAAGCTTTCTTT. It encodes CASSSYRPEAFF.

The rearrangement links TRBV6-5 to TRBJ1-1, with 7 bases identical to TRBD1. Looked up from germline, CDR1 is MNHEY and CDR2 is SVGAGI. V lost 6 bases and J lost 8; bases outside the gene matches: 3. CDR3 length: 11 amino acids. Here the CDR3 DNA reads TGTGCCAGCAGACTGACAGGGGAAGCTTTCTTT. Residues: CASRLTGEAFF.

This rearrangement joins TRBV24-1 to TRBJ2-5, with D possibly matching TRBD2 (7 bases). The CDR3 spans 16 residues. V was clipped by 1 base and J by 2 bases, with 13 bases between them. The germline gives CDR1 KGHDR, CDR2 SFDVKD. CDR3: CATSDLGGGIQETQYF. DNA of the CDR3: TGTGCCACCAGTGATTTAGGGGGGGGGATTCAAGAGACCCAGTACTTC.

This rearrangement joins TRBV27 to TRBJ1-6; 8 positions match TRBD1. CDR1 MNHEY and CDR2 SMNVEV come from the germline V gene (reference sequence). Trimming cost V 5 bases and J 9 bases; bases outside gene matches: 9. The CDR3 sequence is 15 residues long. CDR3 protein: CASSIGQGASSPLHF. The DNA of the CDR3 is TGTGCCAGCAGTATAGGGCAGGGGGCGAGTTCACCCCTCCACTTT.

For the CDR3, the DNA is TGTGCCAGCAGCCGAGGAGGGACAGGGGATACCTTGAGCTATGGCTACACCTTC. Its translation is CASSRGGTGDTLSYGYTF. This rearrangement joins TRBV28 to TRBJ1-2; 10 bases line up with TRBD1. CDR3 length: 18 amino acids. The ends lost 6 bases at V and 4 bases at J; junction bases unmatched: 17. Germline assignment: CDR1 MDHEN and CDR2 SYDVKM.

Worth noting for this clone: Germline is not matched at one junction end, which may reflect a read error. The chain links TRBV7-7 to TRBJ1-1; D unresolved. Germline V gene data show CDR1 as SSHAT and CDR2 as FNYEAQ (reference sequence). This CDR3 contains 13 residues. The CDR3 reads CASSKGENTEAFF. In DNA, the CDR3 is TGTGCTAGCAGCAAGGGAGAGAACACTGAAGCTTTCTTT.

The chain carries TRBV10-1 and TRBJ2-5; 7 positions agree with TRBD1. Germline V gene lookup returns CDR1 WNHNN and CDR2 SYGVQD (reference sequence). After removal of 8 bases from V and 7 bases from J, the junction contained 13 bases not matched to a gene. The CDR3 consists of 14 residues. CDR3 residues: CASDERRGRGTQYF. CDR3 nucleotide sequence: TGCGCCAGCGACGAACGTAGGGGGCGCGGGACCCAGTACTTC.

V gene TRBV10-3 combines with J gene TRBJ2-5; TRBD2 is a possible D gene (8 bases). Germline V gene lookup returns CDR1 ENHRY and CDR2 SYGVKD. V gave up 2 bases and J gave up 5 bases, with 18 bases separating them. The CDR3 spans 16 residues. The CDR3: CAISEREGAIGETQYF. The CDR3 coding sequence is TGTGCCATCAGTGAGCGGGAGGGGGCCATTGGGGAGACCCAGTACTTC.